These 22 T cell receptor beta chains originate from one sample sequenced in a study of blood T cells in healthy people across ages. Sample-barcoded 5' priming and a J-beta primer mix drove a second PCR of about 6 to 12 cycles. A single record per CDR3 protein comes from TCRdb applying MiXCR to the 5' RACE reads. The table includes under 2 million distinct CDR3 sequences, 34% detected once. The sequencing sample was made of blood. The source is a woman under 40 in good health.

The CDR3 reads CASRLRAGETQYF. The CDR3 coding sequence is TGTGCCAGCAGACTAAGGGCCGGGGAGACCCAGTACTTC. The chain uses TRBV11-2 and TRBJ2-5; D gene uncertain. The V and J ends lost 6 bases and 5 bases respectively, with 13 bases between them. The germline gives CDR1 SGHAT, CDR2 FQNNGV. This CDR3 comprises 13 residues.

This chain connects TRBV4-2 to TRBJ2-3, with D possibly TRBD1 on 5 matching bases. The CDR3 consists of 16 residues. Trimming cost V 3 bases and J 2 bases, with 15 bases left between them. CDR1 and CDR2 from the germline V gene are LGHNA and YNFKEQ. This chain's CDR3 is CASSQEYSDTTDTQYF. The CDR3 nucleotides read TGTGCCAGCAGCCAGGAGTATTCGGACACCACAGATACGCAGTATTTT.

V gene TRBV28 combines with J gene TRBJ1-2; D is unresolved. V was trimmed by 10 bases and J by 4 bases, leaving 16 bases between them. The length of the CDR3 is 13 residues. Per germline, CDR1 MDHEN and CDR2 SYDVKM. The CDR3 loop is CATKRSGSYGYTF. The CDR3 DNA reads as TGTGCCACCAAACGGTCTGGCTCCTATGGCTACACCTTC.

This clonotype was seen a handful of times. This chain links TRBV2 with TRBJ2-1; 7 nucleotides align to TRBD2. The junction had 10 bases not matched to a gene; V was cut back by 8 bases and J by 6 bases. The germline gives CDR1 SNHLY, CDR2 FYNNEI. The CDR3 is 14 amino acids. CDR3 in DNA: TGTGCCAGCCCCTCAGCGGGGAACATCAATGAGCAGTTCTTC. The encoded protein is CASPSAGNINEQFF.

The V and J genes are TRBV29-1 and TRBJ1-5; no clear D. The CDR3 is 12 residues long. The germline gives CDR1 SQVTM, CDR2 ANQGSEA. Deletions cut 2 bases from V and 0 bases from J, with 2 bases between. The chain's CDR3 is CSVEPSNQPQHF. The CDR3 coding sequence is TGCAGCGTTGAACCTAGCAATCAGCCCCAGCATTTT.

This clonotype appeared a few times. This chain connects TRBV4-1 to TRBJ2-5; D possibly corresponds to TRBD1 (6 bases). The CDR3 consists of 15 residues. V was trimmed by 1 base and J by 4 bases, leaving 13 bases between them. Per the germline V gene, CDR1 is MGHRA and CDR2 is YSYEKL. The CDR3 DNA is TGCGCCAGCAGCCAAGTTACAGGGTGGAGAGAGACCCAGTACTTC. This gives the protein CASSQVTGWRETQYF.

This clonotype was counted between two and nine times. The chain combines TRBV2 with TRBJ2-1, with D maybe TRBD1 (5 bases). The CDR3 totals 15 residues. Germline V gene sequence: CDR1 SNHLY, CDR2 FYNNEI. V was shortened by 4 bases and J by 0 bases, with 10 bases between the two germline ends. CDR3 in DNA: TGTGCCAGCAGTGGACAGATGGTCTCCTACAATGAGCAGTTCTTC. It codes for CASSGQMVSYNEQFF.

The chain employs TRBV28 and TRBJ1-4; possible D gene TRBD1, 5 bases. This CDR3 is 16 amino acids long. The germline V and J ends were trimmed by 1 base and 8 bases, with 17 bases remaining between them. Germline assignment: CDR1 MDHEN and CDR2 SYDVKM. This chain's CDR3 is CASSLFGQGSREKLFF. In nucleotides, the CDR3 is TGTGCCAGCAGTTTATTCGGGCAGGGATCGAGGGAAAAACTGTTTTTT. The variable domain in full, completed from reference TRBV28 and TRBJ1-4, reads DVKVTQSSRYLVKRTGEKVFLECVQDMDHENMFWYRQDPGLGLRLIYFSYDVKMKEKGDIPEGYSVSREKKERFSLILESASTNQTSMYLCASSLFGQGSREKLFFGSGTQLSVL.

The rearrangement joins TRBV11-2 to TRBJ1-1; D is possibly TRBD1 (5 bases). From germline, CDR1 is SGHAT and CDR2 FQNNGV. V lost 5 bases, J lost 6 bases, and 16 bases lay in between. The CDR3 covers 14 residues. CDR3 DNA sequence: TGTGCCAGCAGCCCGCGTGGGGGGGGTTCTGAAGCTTTCTTT. Protein product: CASSPRGGGSEAFF. Using reference TRBV11-2 and TRBJ1-1 for the parts outside the CDR3, the full variable domain is EAGVAQSPRYKIIEKRQSVAFWCNPISGHATLYWYQQILGQGPKLLIQFQNNGVVDDSQLPKDRFSAERLKGVDSTLKIQPAKLEDSAVYLCASSPRGGGSEAFFGQGTRLTVV.

This clonotype was picked up many times. The chain has TRBV6-4 and TRBJ1-1; D is possibly TRBD1 (5 bases). CDR1 and CDR2 (germline): MRHNA, SNTAGT. The CDR3 runs to 14 residues. Deletions cut 6 bases from V and 5 bases from J, with 16 bases between. CDR3 bases: TGTGCCAGCAGCCCTGGTGGGGCGAGTACTGAAGCTTTCTTT. Protein: CASSPGGASTEAFF.

V is TRBV6-2 or TRBV6-3 and J is TRBJ1-4; 7 bases are a match to TRBD1. CDR3 length: 14 amino acids. J lost 7 bases, V lost 6 bases, and 8 bases had no gene match. CDR1 is MNHEY, CDR2 SVGEGT, per germline. The CDR3 DNA sequence: TGTGCCAGCAGGGACACAGGGGATGGTGAAAAACTGTTTTTT. Its protein is CASRDTGDGEKLFF.

The rearrangement links TRBV5-8 to TRBJ1-1; D unclear. Trimming took 0 bases from V and 9 from J, leaving 6 bases between them. This CDR3 spans 11 amino acids. Germline V CDR1 and CDR2: SGHTS, YDEGEE. The CDR3: CASSLGYKAFF. CDR3 DNA sequence: TGTGCCAGCAGCTTGGGCTACAAAGCTTTCTTT.

This clonotype was seen only a few times. CDR3 protein: CASSQDIGSSYEQYF. The CDR3 DNA is TGTGCCAGCAGCCAAGATATTGGTAGCTCCTACGAGCAGTACTTC. This rearrangement joins TRBV4-2 to TRBJ2-7; D remains unclear. This CDR3 region has 15 residues. Germline lookup yields CDR1 LGHNA and CDR2 YNFKEQ. With 0 bases removed from V and 0 bases from J, the gap between germline ends came to 9 bases.

This chain connects TRBV20-1 to TRBJ2-7, with unresolved D. V shed 3 bases and J shed 3 bases, with 15 bases lying between them. The CDR3 contains 14 residues. CDR1 DFQATT and CDR2 SNEGSKA come from the germline V gene (reference sequence). CDR3 amino acids: CSASAAVWSYEQYF. As DNA, the CDR3 is TGCAGTGCTAGTGCGGCGGTTTGGAGCTACGAGCAGTACTTC.

This clonotype was seen at least ten times. The CDR3 protein is CSVTSPTSGRTNEQFF. The CDR3 coding sequence is TGCAGCGTTACAAGCCCGACTAGCGGGAGAACAAATGAGCAGTTCTTC. The chain joins TRBV29-1 to TRBJ2-1, with 12 bases identical to TRBD2. Germline V gene lookup returns CDR1 SQVTM and CDR2 ANQGSEA. The CDR3 extends over 16 amino acids. V lost 5 bases to trimming and J lost 7 bases; unmatched junction nucleotides: 12.

The genes are TRBV28 and TRBJ1-1; 9 nucleotides agree with TRBD1. The CDR3 has 15 amino acids. V shed 5 bases, J shed 4 bases, and the junction held 8 bases outside the gene matches. Germline V CDR1 and CDR2: MDHEN, SYDVKM. The DNA of the CDR3 is TGTGCCAGCAGTCCCACAGGGGGCGGAAGCACTGAAGCTTTCTTT. Translating gives CASSPTGGGSTEAFF.

The rearrangement uses TRBV10-3 and TRBJ1-2; no definite D call. The V end was cut by 5 bases, the J end by 5 bases, with 9 bases between. The CDR3 runs 12 residues. Germline V gene data show CDR1 as ENHRY and CDR2 as SYGVKD. CDR3: CAISSGRYGYTF. The CDR3 DNA reads TGTGCCATCAGTTCTGGGCGTTATGGCTACACCTTC.

A few counts support this clonotype. This chain's CDR3 is CASSLTTLGGVAYTQYF. The DNA of the CDR3 is TGTGCCAGCAGTCTAACTACCTTGGGCGGGGTGGCATATACGCAGTATTTT. This chain links TRBV12-3 or TRBV12-4 with TRBJ2-3, with a possible D match to TRBD2 (6 bases). V was pared by 5 bases and J by 7 bases, with 25 bases between. This CDR3 spans 17 amino acids.

The genes are TRBV4-1 and TRBJ1-1; D not resolved. Deletions cut 0 bases from V and 2 bases from J, with 10 bases between. CDR3 length: 15 amino acids. Germline V CDR1 and CDR2: MGHRA, YSYEKL. The CDR3 sequence: CASSQELGRNTEAFF. The CDR3, as DNA: TGCGCCAGCAGCCAAGAGCTGGGCCGAAACACTGAAGCTTTCTTT.

At least ten counts were recorded for this clonotype. The genes are TRBV5-1 and TRBJ2-3; D remains unclear. The germline V and J ends were trimmed by 0 bases and 2 bases, with 10 bases remaining between them. This CDR3 has 15 residues. The germline V gene encodes CDR1 SGHRS and CDR2 YFSETQ. This chain's CDR3 is CASSLALGSTDTQYF. DNA of the CDR3: TGCGCCAGCAGCTTGGCCCTAGGTTCCACAGATACGCAGTATTTT.

In this sample, this clonotype turned up many times. This chain connects TRBV7-2 to TRBJ2-1; TRBD2 agrees at 8 bases. After removal of 6 bases from V and 7 bases from J, the junction contained 8 bases not matched to a gene. This CDR3 region has 14 residues. Germline CDR1 reads SGHTA; CDR2 reads FQGNSA. DNA for the CDR3: TGTGCCAGCAGACCCGCGGGAGGAGGAAATGAGCAGTTCTTC. It codes for CASRPAGGGNEQFF.

The CDR3 reads CASSVREAGGRYNEQFF. The CDR3 region has the DNA TGTGCCAGCAGCGTAAGGGAGGCGGGAGGAAGGTACAATGAGCAGTTCTTC. V usage is TRBV9 and J usage is TRBJ2-1, with TRBD2 identical over 8 bases. With 1 base clipped from V and 4 bases from J, the junction kept 10 bases outside the gene matches. CDR3 length: 17 amino acids. CDR1 and CDR2 (germline): SGDLS, YYNGEE.